This T cell receptor beta chain is drawn from a study of CD8 T cells in Susac syndrome. With 6 bases removed from V and 2 bases from J, the gap between germline ends came to 7 bases. Germline loops: CDR1 LNHDA, CDR2 SQIVND (reference sequence). The CDR3 contains 13 residues. TCR beta sequencing was performed on blood CD8+ and CD4+ T cells. The RNA input was roughly 0.5 to 1 ug, and it was reverse transcribed with random hexamers. A single record per CDR3 protein comes from TCRdb applying MiXCR to the immunoSEQ multiplex PCR reads. This sample carries approximately 190,000 distinct CDR3 sequences, roughly 91% of them seen once, and the ten largest clones take 0.087%.

The TCR originated in a human donor with Susac syndrome. Sequenced input: CD4+ T cells from PBMCs. The gene calls are TRBV19 and TRBJ2-2; D not certain. The CDR3 DNA is TGTGCCAGTAGGGTAGCCAACACCGGGGAGCTGTTTTTT. This codes for CASRVANTGELFF.